The 27 T cell receptor beta chains given below trace back to one sample, sequenced in a study of shared clonotypes between healthy human individuals. The data were produced by immunoSEQ multiplex PCR, yet TCRdb's version contains in-frame clones alone and is incomplete. The sample lists some 1,400,000 clones, approximately 97% seen once, with roughly 1.1% in the top ten. The sample comprised naive CD4+ T cells sorted from blood. The subset was: CD45RA+ positively selected. These receptors all come from a man younger than 40 in good health.

CDR3 sequence: CASSSWDKNEQYF. DNA for the CDR3: TGTGCCAGCTCCTCGTGGGACAAAAACGAGCAGTACTTC. The chain joins TRBV18 to TRBJ2-7; tentative D call: TRBD1 (6 bases). Looked up from germline, CDR1 is KGHSH and CDR2 is LQKENI. The ends were cut back, 6 bases at V and 5 bases at J, with 14 bases in the middle. This CDR3 has 13 amino acids.

The table lists this clone with a count of one. V usage is TRBV27 and J usage is TRBJ2-5, with 7 bases that match TRBD1. Germline CDR1 is MNHEY and CDR2 is SMNVEV (reference sequence). The CDR3 is 16 amino acids. V lost 4 bases, J lost 2 bases, and 10 bases stayed unmatched. This CDR3 reads CASSSPNTGDQETQYF. The DNA of the CDR3 is TGTGCCAGCAGTTCCCCTAATACAGGGGATCAAGAGACCCAGTACTTC.

The rearrangement uses TRBV9 and TRBJ2-3, with D possibly being TRBD1 (6 bases). This CDR3 has 17 residues. Germline assignment: CDR1 SGDLS and CDR2 YYNGEE. The germline V and J ends were trimmed by 1 base and 1 base, with 16 bases remaining between them. The CDR3 DNA is TGTGCCAGCAGCGTATTTACCGGGTCAGGGGGCACAGATACGCAGTATTTT. Amino acid sequence: CASSVFTGSGGTDTQYF.

To note about this clone: Other DNA sequences in this sample translate to the same CDR3. The genes are TRBV5-1 and TRBJ1-1; 7 bases line up with TRBD1. The V gene end was trimmed by 3 bases and the J gene end by 0 bases; junction bases not matched to a gene: 2. CDR1 is SGHRS, CDR2 YFSETQ, per germline. The CDR3 totals 14 residues. This chain's CDR3 is CASSSQGVNTEAFF. CDR3 coding DNA: TGCGCCAGCAGCTCCCAGGGGGTGAACACTGAAGCTTTCTTT.

In nucleotides, the CDR3 is TGTGCCAGCAGCTTAACAAGGACTAGCGGGGTAGAGCAGTTCTTC. As protein: CASSLTRTSGVEQFF. The chain couples TRBV7-8 to TRBJ2-1; 12 positions agree with TRBD2. This CDR3 is built from 15 residues. Germline-derived CDR1 and CDR2 are SGHVS and FQNEAQ. V was clipped by 2 bases and J by 10 bases; unmatched bases: 6.

The chain has TRBV7-2 and TRBJ1-4; D is unclear. V was shortened by 2 bases and J by 6 bases, with 10 bases between the two germline ends. Per the germline V gene, CDR1 is SGHTA and CDR2 is FQGNSA. The CDR3 has 14 residues. The CDR3 here is CASSLWGGDEKLFF. For the CDR3, the DNA is TGTGCCAGCAGCTTATGGGGTGGGGATGAAAAACTGTTTTTT.

The chain is built from TRBV14 and TRBJ2-6; no reliable D call. The CDR3 covers 16 residues. The germline V gene encodes CDR1 SGHDN and CDR2 FVKESK. V was cut by 4 bases and J by 0 bases, with 10 bases left in between. CDR3 sequence: CASSRIGLSGANVLTF. Here the CDR3 DNA reads TGTGCCAGCAGCCGAATCGGTCTCTCTGGGGCCAACGTCCTGACTTTC.

The V and J genes are TRBV29-1 and TRBJ2-3; D not resolved. In germline, CDR1 is SQVTM, CDR2 ANQGSEA. This CDR3 region has 12 residues. The germline V and J ends were trimmed by 0 bases and 2 bases, with 3 bases remaining between them. The CDR3 coding sequence is TGCAGCGTTGAAGAGGTCACAGATACGCAGTATTTT. It encodes CSVEEVTDTQYF.

The count of this clone is one. V usage is TRBV7-2 and J usage is TRBJ2-3; 11 nucleotides line up with TRBD2. The CDR3 is 18 amino acids. The V gene end was trimmed by 2 bases and the J gene end by 2 bases; junction bases not matched to a gene: 9. CDR1 and CDR2 (germline): SGHTA, FQGNSA. CDR3 DNA sequence: TGTGCCAGCAGCTTAACCCGGACTAGCGGGTTGTACACAGATACGCAGTATTTT. It specifies CASSLTRTSGLYTDTQYF.

V and J are TRBV5-4 and TRBJ1-4, with a weak D call TRBD1 (5 bases). Germline lookup yields CDR1 SGHNT and CDR2 YYREEE (reference sequence). Deletions cut 4 bases from V and 3 bases from J, with 10 bases between. The CDR3 is made up of 14 amino acids. DNA for the CDR3: TGTGCCAGCAGCCCGACAGTATCTAATGAAAAACTGTTTTTT. Residues: CASSPTVSNEKLFF.

In its sample, this clone was seen once. The chain couples TRBV21-1 to TRBJ1-2; the DNA was not used to check the table's D call, TRBD1. TRBV21-1 is recorded as a pseudogene. The CDR3 totals 15 residues. The CDR3 nucleotides read TGTGCCAGCAGCATAGGACAACCAGCTAACTATGGCTACACCTTC. Protein product: CASSIGQPANYGYTF.

CDR3 bases: TGTGCCAGCAGCTCACAGGGGAGCAATCAGCCCCAGCATTTT. Protein sequence: CASSSQGSNQPQHF. The V and J genes are TRBV7-9 and TRBJ1-5; 7 bases match TRBD1. CDR1 is SEHNR and CDR2 is FQNEAQ in the germline V gene (reference sequence). The CDR3 extends over 14 amino acids. The trim removed 4 bases at V and 1 base at J, leaving 1 base unmatched.

The rearrangement joins TRBV27 to TRBJ2-5; D perhaps matches TRBD1 (6 bases). The CDR3 covers 13 residues. V was shortened by 5 bases and J by 5 bases, with 12 bases between the two germline ends. Germline CDR1 and CDR2: MNHEY and SMNVEV (reference sequence). The CDR3 region has the DNA TGTGCCAGCAGTACAGGGCCCACGGAGACCCAGTACTTC. This translates into CASSTGPTETQYF.

The chain couples TRBV2 to TRBJ2-5; D gene ambiguous. Germline V gives CDR1 SNHLY, CDR2 FYNNEI. V was cut by 8 bases and J by 2 bases, with 6 bases left in between. The CDR3 extends over 11 amino acids. The CDR3 loop reads CASGIQETQYF. The DNA of the CDR3 is TGTGCCAGCGGGATTCAAGAGACCCAGTACTTC.

The rearrangement joins TRBV27 to TRBJ1-5; 7 bases are a match to TRBD1. The CDR3 contains 14 residues. The germline V gene encodes CDR1 MNHEY and CDR2 SMNVEV (reference sequence). V gave up 6 bases and J gave up 6 bases; unmatched junction bases: 8. The CDR3 DNA is TGTGCCAGCAGCCCTGACAGGGCGGTTCAGCCCCAGCATTTT. It translates to CASSPDRAVQPQHF.

The rearrangement uses TRBV4-3 and TRBJ1-2; TRBD1 might be the D (5 bases). The germline V gene encodes CDR1 LGHNA and CDR2 YSLEER. The CDR3 runs to 16 residues. Between the trimmed V and J ends, which lost 0 bases and 3 bases, there was a span of 14 bases. CDR3 nucleotide sequence: TGCGCCAGCAGCCAAGATAGCCAGGGCATTGACTATGGCTACACCTTC. It yields the protein CASSQDSQGIDYGYTF.

The CDR3 bases are TGTGCCAGCTCGGGCTTACCGACCCCGACCCCTTTCACTGAAGCTTTCTTT. Its protein is CASSGLPTPTPFTEAFF. The chain combines TRBV18 with TRBJ1-1; D gene uncertain. Trimming left V 6 bases short and J 4 bases short, with 24 bases between. Germline-derived CDR1 and CDR2 are KGHSH and LQKENI. The CDR3 contains 17 residues.

This clone was picked up one time. This chain connects TRBV6-9 to TRBJ2-7; 12 bases are shared with TRBD2. The V and J ends lost 0 bases and 6 bases, in that order; junction bases with no gene match: 12. Germline loops: CDR1 MNHGY, CDR2 SVAAGI. This CDR3 comprises 18 residues. CDR3 protein: CASSYSRVETSGSFEQYF. CDR3 nucleotide sequence: TGTGCCAGCAGTTATTCGAGGGTTGAGACTAGCGGGAGTTTCGAGCAGTACTTC.

The chain joins TRBV28 to TRBJ2-7, with a weak D call TRBD2 (5 bases). V was trimmed by 5 bases and J by 6 bases, leaving 20 bases between them. The length of the CDR3 is 15 residues. Germline-derived CDR1 and CDR2 are MDHEN and SYDVKM. The CDR3 DNA follows: TGTGCCAGCAGTCTACCCGGGATCCGGGGATCCGAGCAGTACTTC. Translated, it gives CASSLPGIRGSEQYF. Complete variable domain (other parts from reference TRBV28 and TRBJ2-7): DVKVTQSSRYLVKRTGEKVFLECVQDMDHENMFWYRQDPGLGLRLIYFSYDVKMKEKGDIPEGYSVSREKKERFSLILESASTNQTSMYLCASSLPGIRGSEQYFGPGTRLTVT.

This chain uses TRBV28 with TRBJ2-1; 8 nucleotides match TRBD2. CDR3 length equals 14 residues. The junction had 16 bases not matched to a gene; V was cut back by 6 bases and J by 15 bases. CDR1 is MDHEN and CDR2 is SYDVKM in the germline V gene. This CDR3 reads CASSPGTRYSGWFF. The CDR3 bases are TGTGCCAGCAGCCCCGGGACTAGATATTCGGGTTGGTTCTTC.

This sequence joins TRBV5-1 and TRBJ1-1; D is ambiguous. Germline CDR1 is SGHRS and CDR2 is YFSETQ. CDR3 size: 14 residues. V lost 1 base to trimming and J lost 2 bases, with 9 bases between them. The CDR3, as DNA: TGCGCCAGCAGCTTGTGGCCGGGAAACACTGAAGCTTTCTTT. Translating it yields CASSLWPGNTEAFF. The variable domain in full, with the rest retrieved from reference TRBV5-1 and TRBJ1-1, is KAGVTQTPRYLIKTRGQQVTLSCSPISGHRSVSWYQQTPGQGLQFLFEYFSETQRNKGNFPGRFSGRQFSNSRSEMNVSTLELGDSALYLCASSLWPGNTEAFFGQGTRLTVV.

The chain combines TRBV27 with TRBJ2-5, with D unclear. CDR3 length: 13 residues. V was trimmed by 6 bases and J by 2 bases, leaving 10 bases between them. Germline CDR1 MNHEY, CDR2 SMNVEV (reference sequence). The CDR3 sequence: CASSRGEQETQYF. The CDR3 nucleotides read TGTGCCAGCAGCCGTGGCGAACAAGAGACCCAGTACTTC.

This clone was observed once. In the same sample, other DNA sequences code for this CDR3. The chain recombines TRBV9 with TRBJ2-7, with no clear D. CDR3 size: 14 residues. Trimming took 0 bases from V and 1 from J, leaving 8 bases between them. CDR1 and CDR2 (germline): SGDLS, YYNGEE. CDR3 amino acids: CASSVGRSSYEQYF. In DNA, the CDR3 is TGTGCCAGCAGCGTAGGGAGATCTTCCTACGAGCAGTACTTC.

V usage is TRBV27 and J usage is TRBJ2-3; 9 bases match TRBD2. The length of the CDR3 is 15 residues. V was clipped by 6 bases and J by 0 bases; unmatched bases: 4. Germline loops: CDR1 MNHEY, CDR2 SMNVEV (reference sequence). CDR3 nucleotides: TGTGCCAGCAGGGGACTAGCCCAAAGCACAGATACGCAGTATTTT. It specifies CASRGLAQSTDTQYF.

The genes are TRBV29-1 and TRBJ2-3; 9 bases are shared with TRBD2. The CDR3 totals 14 residues. Germline-derived CDR1 and CDR2 are SQVTM and ANQGSEA. J was trimmed by 1 base and V by 6 bases; bases with no gene match: 5. The CDR3 nucleotides are TGCAGCGTCACCGGGACTAGCCGCACAGATACGCAGTATTTT. Its translation: CSVTGTSRTDTQYF.

This chain joins TRBV2 and TRBJ2-7; D is unclear. The germline gives CDR1 SNHLY, CDR2 FYNNEI. The germline V and J ends were trimmed by 4 bases and 5 bases, with 12 bases remaining between them. The CDR3 is 13 amino acids. The CDR3 spells CASSVDTKDEQYF. DNA of the CDR3: TGTGCCAGCAGTGTTGATACGAAGGACGAGCAGTACTTC.

CDR3 in amino acids: CASSSGMGVPNYGYTF. As DNA, the CDR3 is TGCGCCAGCAGCTCAGGGATGGGGGTTCCTAACTATGGCTACACCTTC. The V call is TRBV5-1, the J call TRBJ1-2; D perhaps matches TRBD1 (5 bases). CDR1 is SGHRS, CDR2 YFSETQ, per germline. Trimming took off 3 bases at V and 0 bases at J, with 15 bases between the two ends. CDR3 length: 16 amino acids. Using reference TRBV5-1 and TRBJ1-2 for the parts outside the CDR3, the full variable domain is KAGVTQTPRYLIKTRGQQVTLSCSPISGHRSVSWYQQTPGQGLQFLFEYFSETQRNKGNFPGRFSGRQFSNSRSEMNVSTLELGDSALYLCASSSGMGVPNYGYTFGSGTRLTVV.